The 30 T cell receptor beta chains in this list originate from one sample, sequenced in a study of T cells in localized non-small cell lung cancer. Some clones are missing from TCRdb's copy, which holds only in-frame ones; the method was immunoSEQ multiplex PCR. The sample has fewer than 40,000 clones, around 93% seen once; the top ten hold 7% to 9%. Source: peripheral blood, taken before any cancer treatment. Receptor source: a female donor over 55 with stage I lung adenocarcinoma.

J is TRBJ1-1 and V is TRBV4-1; D gene ambiguous. Germline V gene lookup returns CDR1 MGHRA and CDR2 YSYEKL. Trimming cost V 9 bases and J 5 bases, with 10 bases left between them. This CDR3 contains 11 residues. In DNA form, the CDR3 reads TGCGCCAGGCCAGAGGGAACTGAAGCTTTCTTT. Protein sequence: CARPEGTEAFF.

The V call is TRBV9, the J call TRBJ2-1, with 7 bases matching TRBD2. Germline loops: CDR1 SGDLS, CDR2 YYNGEE. This CDR3 is built from 14 residues. Unmatched junction bases numbered 3, after V lost 0 bases and J lost 6 bases. This CDR3 is CASSVEPGGNEQFF. In DNA form, the CDR3 reads TGTGCCAGCAGCGTAGAACCGGGGGGCAATGAGCAGTTCTTC.

The genes are TRBV10-3 and TRBJ2-1, with D possibly matching TRBD1 (5 bases). The germline V gene has CDR1 ENHRY and CDR2 SYGVKD. The CDR3 length is 13 residues. Trimming stripped 2 bases from V and 5 bases from J, with 7 bases between. For the CDR3, the DNA is TGTGCCATCAGTGAGAAACAGGACAATGAGCAGTTCTTC. Its translation is CAISEKQDNEQFF.

The rearrangement joins TRBV13 to TRBJ2-1, with D tentatively TRBD1 (5 bases). Germline CDR1 is PRHDT and CDR2 is FYEKMQ (reference sequence). This CDR3 is built from 16 residues. V lost 3 bases and J 4 bases, leaving 16 bases between the germline ends. CDR3: CASSLSQRQYYNEQFF. CDR3 sequence (DNA): TGTGCCAGCAGCTTGAGTCAACGACAGTATTACAATGAGCAGTTCTTC.

The gene calls are TRBV7-2 and TRBJ2-1, with 9 bases aligning to TRBD2. This CDR3 region has 16 residues. Germline-derived CDR1 and CDR2 are SGHTA and FQGNSA. J lost 6 bases, V lost 2 bases, and 8 bases had no gene match. The CDR3 DNA is TGTGCCAGCAGCTTATCGAGGCTAGCGGGGCTCAATGAGCAGTTCTTC. This codes for CASSLSRLAGLNEQFF.

The chain carries TRBV18 and TRBJ2-5, with a weak D call TRBD1 (6 bases). CDR1 and CDR2 from the germline V gene are KGHSH and LQKENI. The V end lost 2 bases, the J end lost 2 bases, and 9 bases lay between the germline ends. This CDR3 region has 14 residues. The CDR3 is CASSPLGAQETQYF. CDR3 DNA: TGTGCCAGCTCACCATTGGGGGCTCAAGAGACCCAGTACTTC.

The rearrangement uses TRBV27 and TRBJ2-2, with TRBD2 matching over 12 bases. Trimming at V came to 2 bases and at J to 4 bases, leaving 8 bases not matched to a gene. The CDR3 loop spans 18 amino acids. Looked up from germline, CDR1 is MNHEY and CDR2 is SMNVEV (reference sequence). The CDR3 loop is CASSLVVLAGGPTGELFF. The DNA of the CDR3 is TGTGCCAGCAGTTTAGTGGTGCTAGCGGGGGGGCCCACCGGGGAGCTGTTTTTT.

The chain is built from TRBV5-4 and TRBJ2-3, with 8 bases lining up with TRBD2. The CDR3 consists of 16 residues. Unmatched junction bases numbered 5, after V lost 0 bases and J lost 2 bases. The germline V gene has CDR1 SGHNT and CDR2 YYREEE (reference sequence). DNA of the CDR3: TGTGCCAGCAGCTTGGGGCGCGGGAGGCACACAGATACGCAGTATTTT. It yields the protein CASSLGRGRHTDTQYF.

The chain joins TRBV29-1 to TRBJ1-5; 8 bases are shared with TRBD1. With V trimmed by 5 bases and J by 1 base, 4 bases remained unmatched. CDR1 is SQVTM and CDR2 is ANQGSEA in the germline V gene. The CDR3 is made up of 14 amino acids. The CDR3: CSVSQGVSNQPQHF. For the CDR3, the DNA is TGCAGCGTTTCACAGGGGGTGAGCAATCAGCCCCAGCATTTT.

The genes are TRBV7-3 and TRBJ2-6; 10 bases are shared with TRBD1. The CDR3 loop spans 18 amino acids. CDR1 is SGHTA and CDR2 is FQGTGA in the germline V gene. V shed 2 bases and J 0 bases; nucleotides not matched to a gene: 4. CDR3 nucleotides: TGTGCCAGCAGCTTACGACAGGGGGCCCACTCTGGGGCCAACGTCCTGACTTTC. Amino acid sequence: CASSLRQGAHSGANVLTF.

This clone was seen a few times. The chain has TRBV29-1 and TRBJ1-1; tentative D call: TRBD1 (5 bases). Germline CDR1 is SQVTM and CDR2 is ANQGSEA. With 6 bases removed from V and 3 bases from J, the gap between germline ends came to 17 bases. The CDR3 runs to 14 residues. CDR3 protein: CSVEVREGDTEAFF. In nucleotides, the CDR3 is TGCAGCGTCGAGGTCAGGGAAGGTGACACTGAAGCTTTCTTT.

V is TRBV10-1 and J is TRBJ1-1; 7 positions agree with TRBD1. CDR1 is WNHNN and CDR2 is SYGVQD in the germline V gene (reference sequence). There are 15 residues in the CDR3. The V segment lost 0 bases and the J segment 5 bases; nucleotides outside the gene matches: 6. The CDR3 nucleotides are TGCGCCAGCAGTGAGTCGAGACAGGGAGGAACTGAAGCTTTCTTT. This sequence encodes CASSESRQGGTEAFF.

About this clone itself: At the DNA level, this CDR3 is encoded by other sequences in the same sample as well. The chain combines TRBV5-1 with TRBJ1-5; unclear D gene. The CDR3 is made up of 14 amino acids. Germline assignment: CDR1 SGHRS and CDR2 YFSETQ. V dropped 0 bases and J dropped 7 bases, with 11 bases sitting between them. In DNA form, the CDR3 reads TGCGCCAGCAGCTTGGGATCTGGGAACCAGCCCCAGCATTTT. Translation gives CASSLGSGNQPQHF.

A single count supports this clone. J is TRBJ2-3 and V is TRBV11-3; 8 nucleotides line up with TRBD1. Trimming took 5 bases from V and 7 from J; bases not matched to a gene: 5. There are 13 residues in the CDR3. The germline V gene has CDR1 SGHNT and CDR2 YENEEA. The CDR3 DNA reads TGTGCCAGCAGCAGGGACAGGCAGAATACGCAGTATTTT. Protein: CASSRDRQNTQYF.

V is TRBV27 and J is TRBJ2-7; no reliable D call. The CDR3 runs 11 residues. CDR1 MNHEY and CDR2 SMNVEV come from the germline V gene (reference sequence). Between the trimmed V and J ends, which lost 5 bases and 4 bases, there was a span of 6 bases. The CDR3 coding sequence is TGTGCCAGCAGTCGCAGTTACGAGCAGTACGTC. Translation gives CASSRSYEQYV.

This sequence joins TRBV6-6 and TRBJ1-1, with TRBD1 as a possible D gene (5 bases). V lost 0 bases and J lost 4, with 9 bases in between. This CDR3 region has 14 residues. The V gene's germline CDR1 is MNHNY and CDR2 SVGAGI (reference sequence). The CDR3 sequence: CASSYSEGSTEAFF. DNA of the CDR3: TGTGCCAGCAGTTACTCTGAGGGGAGCACTGAAGCTTTCTTT.

The rearrangement links TRBV7-2 to TRBJ1-5; no definite D call. Trimming pared 3 bases from V and 0 bases from J, leaving 6 bases between. The germline CDR1 and CDR2 sequences are SGHTA and FQGNSA. The CDR3 spans 14 residues. This CDR3 reads CASSFGYSNQPQHF. CDR3 DNA sequence: TGTGCCAGCAGCTTTGGTTATAGCAATCAGCCCCAGCATTTT.

The chain has TRBV28 and TRBJ2-5; possible D gene TRBD2, 6 bases. CDR1 and CDR2 (germline): MDHEN, SYDVKM. The CDR3 consists of 12 residues. The V gene lost 6 bases and the J gene lost 5 bases, with 10 bases spanning the gap. The CDR3 loop is CASRDYLETQYF. CDR3 sequence (DNA): TGTGCCAGCAGGGACTATTTGGAGACCCAGTACTTC.

CDR3 protein: CASSFGLAGGSSYNEQFF. The DNA of the CDR3 is TGTGCCAGTAGTTTCGGACTAGCGGGAGGGAGTAGCTACAATGAGCAGTTCTTC. The V gene is TRBV19, the J gene TRBJ2-1, with 15 bases that match TRBD2. Germline V gene lookup returns CDR1 LNHDA and CDR2 SQIVND (reference sequence). The V and J ends lost 5 bases and 3 bases, in that order; junction bases with no gene match: 8. The CDR3 spans 18 residues.

The chain recombines TRBV6-5 with TRBJ1-2; D not resolved. CDR1 is MNHEY and CDR2 is SVGAGI in the germline V gene. V lost 2 bases and J 6 bases, leaving 4 bases between the germline ends. The CDR3 totals 11 residues. CDR3 DNA sequence: TGTGCCAGCAGTTACAAGAATGGCTACACCTTC. Its protein product is CASSYKNGYTF.

Comment on this clone: This sample also contains other DNA sequences that code for the same CDR3. The rearrangement uses TRBV27 and TRBJ1-5, with 8 bases lining up with TRBD1. The CDR3 runs 15 residues. The trim removed 4 bases at V and 6 bases at J, leaving 8 bases unmatched. Germline CDR1 reads MNHEY; CDR2 reads SMNVEV (reference sequence). The CDR3 spells CASSSTGGRAQPQHF. The DNA of the CDR3 is TGTGCCAGCAGTTCAACAGGGGGTAGAGCTCAGCCCCAGCATTTT.

The chain employs TRBV30 and TRBJ2-7; D remains ambiguous. V was clipped by 0 bases and J by 4 bases, with 13 bases between them. Germline CDR1 GTSNPN, CDR2 SVGIG (reference sequence). The length of the CDR3 is 14 residues. CDR3 nucleotide sequence: TGTGCCTGGAGTGTCGGCACCGGATTGTACGAGCAGTACTTC. It encodes CAWSVGTGLYEQYF.

This clone showed up just once. The rearrangement joins TRBV27 to TRBJ2-3, with TRBD2 identical over 12 bases. Germline assignment: CDR1 MNHEY and CDR2 SMNVEV (reference sequence). The CDR3 spans 15 residues. With V trimmed by 8 bases and J by 4 bases, 7 bases remained unmatched. The CDR3 bases are TGTGCCAGCGACCTAGCGGGAGGGACCCCAGATACGCAGTATTTT. Encoded protein: CASDLAGGTPDTQYF.

In DNA, the CDR3 is TGTGCCATCACGAGACAGGGCGGAGGCCTCTACACTGAAGCTTTCTTT. Protein: CAITRQGGGLYTEAFF. The chain recombines TRBV10-3 with TRBJ1-1; 7 positions agree with TRBD1. There are 16 residues in the CDR3. CDR1 and CDR2 (germline): ENHRY, SYGVKD. Losses at the gene ends were 7 bases for V and 3 bases for J; bases not matched to a gene: 14.

The genes are TRBV29-1 and TRBJ2-4, with 9 bases matching TRBD1. V lost 7 bases and J lost 7; bases outside the gene matches: 8. The CDR3 spans 13 residues. Germline CDR1 is SQVTM and CDR2 is ANQGSEA. The CDR3 spells CSAPMTGGNIQYF. In DNA, the CDR3 is TGCAGCGCCCCGATGACAGGGGGGAACATTCAGTACTTC. Together with reference TRBV29-1 and TRBJ2-4, the CDR3 gives the full variable domain: SAVISQKPSRDICQRGTSLTIQCQVDSQVTMMFWYRQQPGQSLTLIATANQGSEATYESGFVIDKFPISRPNLTFSTLTVSNMSPEDSSIYLCSAPMTGGNIQYFGAGTRLSVL.

The chain combines TRBV6-4 with TRBJ2-7; D may be TRBD2 (5 bases). Trimming stripped 9 bases from V and 5 bases from J, with 29 bases between. CDR3 length equals 17 residues. In germline, CDR1 is MRHNA, CDR2 SNTAGT. The CDR3 is CARPCSGSWERPNEQYV. In DNA form, the CDR3 reads TGTGCCAGACCGTGCTCAGGTTCCTGGGAGAGACCTAACGAGCAGTACGTC.

This chain joins TRBV10-1 and TRBJ2-5; D not certain. Trimming took off 7 bases at V and 5 bases at J, with 14 bases between the two ends. The CDR3 spans 13 residues. The germline gives CDR1 WNHNN, CDR2 SYGVQD (reference sequence). CDR3 protein: CASNRRAGETQYF. CDR3 coding DNA: TGCGCCAGCAACCGTAGGGCCGGGGAGACCCAGTACTTC.

This chain connects TRBV9 to TRBJ2-7, with TRBD1 identical over 8 bases. The germline V gene encodes CDR1 SGDLS and CDR2 YYNGEE. V gave up 6 bases and J gave up 0 bases; unmatched junction bases: 8. The CDR3 consists of 15 residues. CDR3 in DNA: TGTGCCAGCACCCCGGGACAGGAGAACTCCTACGAGCAGTACTTC. This translates into CASTPGQENSYEQYF.

The V and J genes are TRBV18 and TRBJ2-1, with a weak D call TRBD1 (5 bases). V gave up 1 base and J gave up 10 bases, with 11 bases separating them. From germline, CDR1 is KGHSH and CDR2 LQKENI. The CDR3 is 13 amino acids. The CDR3 loop reads CASSPQGFGEQFF. CDR3 coding DNA: TGTGCCAGCTCACCACAGGGGTTCGGGGAGCAGTTCTTC.

J is TRBJ1-6 and V is TRBV7-2, with D hard to call. The CDR3 has 17 amino acids. Germline values: CDR1 SGHTA, CDR2 FQGNSA. Deletions cut 5 bases from V and 9 bases from J, with 23 bases between. DNA of the CDR3: TGTGCCAGCAGCCCAACCCACACGGGAGTCAGTCCTTCACCCCTCCACTTT. Its protein product is CASSPTHTGVSPSPLHF.